One sample yielded the 15 T cell receptor beta chains listed below, sequenced in a study of blood T cell repertoires in COVID-19. Data came from immunoSEQ multiplex PCR; TCRdb stores just in-frame clones and leaves some out. The data show about 59,000 clones, approximately 78% seen once. Sequencing was performed on peripheral blood. These receptors came from an older man with acute or convalescent COVID-19.

Comment on this clone: At the DNA level, this CDR3 is encoded by other sequences in the same sample as well. The gene calls are TRBV5-1 and TRBJ1-2, with 10 positions matching TRBD1. Germline assignment: CDR1 SGHRS and CDR2 YFSETQ. The CDR3 spans 14 residues. The V segment lost 4 bases and the J segment 4 bases; nucleotides outside the gene matches: 4. The CDR3 sequence is CASSLGQGTYGYTF. CDR3 nucleotides: TGCGCCAGCAGCCTGGGACAGGGGACCTATGGCTACACCTTC.

The sample holds one count of this clone. This chain links TRBV25-1 with TRBJ1-6, with D unresolved. CDR1 and CDR2 (germline): MGHDK, SYGVNS. The CDR3 sequence is 13 residues long. Trimming left V 4 bases short and J 10 bases short, with 11 bases between. The CDR3: CASSGGLWSPLHF. DNA for the CDR3: TGTGCCAGCAGTGGAGGGCTTTGGTCACCCCTCCACTTT. Together with reference TRBV25-1 and TRBJ1-6, the CDR3 gives the full variable domain: EADIYQTPRYLVIGTGKKITLECSQTMGHDKMYWYQQDPGMELHLIHYSYGVNSTEKGDLSSESTVSRIRTEHFPLTLESARPSHTSQYLCASSGGLWSPLHFGNGTRLTVT.

The chain combines TRBV5-1 with TRBJ2-7, with TRBD1 identical over 7 bases. Germline-derived CDR1 and CDR2 are SGHRS and YFSETQ. V dropped 2 bases and J dropped 1; count of bases not matched to a gene: 6. This CDR3 has 15 residues. The CDR3 sequence is CASSLTGVGSYEQYF. DNA of the CDR3: TGCGCCAGCAGCTTAACAGGGGTAGGTTCCTACGAGCAGTACTTC.

The CDR3 is CASSTSLAGVPDTQYF. The CDR3 coding sequence is TGTGCCAGCAGTACCTCCCTAGCGGGGGTCCCAGATACGCAGTATTTT. The V call is TRBV6-2 or TRBV6-3, the J call TRBJ2-3; 10 nucleotides match TRBD2. With 5 bases clipped from V and 4 bases from J, the junction kept 9 bases outside the gene matches. Germline V lookup: CDR1 MNHEY, CDR2 SVGEGT. CDR3 length equals 16 residues.

This clone was seen only a few times. The J gene is TRBJ2-1, the V gene TRBV5-8; D unclear. Germline CDR1 is SGHTS and CDR2 is YDEGEE. Trimming left V 0 bases short and J 8 bases short, with 15 bases between. The CDR3 extends over 15 amino acids. The CDR3 region has the DNA TGTGCCAGCAGCTTGGGACTGAACCGAGACGATGAGCAGTTCTTC. Its protein is CASSLGLNRDDEQFF.

The genes are TRBV7-9 and TRBJ1-6, with TRBD1 as a possible D gene (6 bases). This CDR3 contains 14 residues. V gave up 4 bases and J gave up 8 bases, with 12 bases separating them. Germline CDR1 and CDR2: SEHNR and FQNEAQ (reference sequence). The CDR3 protein is CASSSGTYHSPLHF. CDR3 coding DNA: TGTGCCAGCAGCTCCGGGACATACCATTCACCCCTCCACTTT.

CDR3 loop: CASFEGGNSPLHF. CDR3 DNA sequence: TGTGCCAGCTTTGAAGGGGGAAATTCACCCCTCCACTTT. The V and J genes are TRBV12-3 or TRBV12-4 and TRBJ1-6; perhaps TRBD1 as D (6 bases). The length of the CDR3 is 13 residues. V lost 8 bases and J 7 bases, leaving 12 bases between the germline ends.

The chain recombines TRBV6-5 with TRBJ2-7; 8 positions match TRBD1. V trimming: 8 bases; J trimming: 1 base; junction bases outside the gene matches: 10. Germline assignment: CDR1 MNHEY and CDR2 SVGAGI. The CDR3 spans 15 residues. CDR3 nucleotide sequence: TGTGCCAGCGGGCGGGGCCGGACAGGGTCCTACGAGCAGTACTTC. Protein product: CASGRGRTGSYEQYF.

As concerns this clone: Germline and junction disagree at one end, which may indicate a read error. The J gene is TRBJ1-2, the V gene TRBV3-1 (or the pseudogene TRBV3-2), with D perhaps TRBD1 (5 bases). The CDR3 is 12 amino acids. The germline V gene has CDR1 LGHDT and CDR2 YNNKEL (reference sequence). The CDR3 DNA sequence: TGTGCCAGCAGCCAAGCCTCCTCGGGGACTTCTTTC. It specifies CASSQASSGTSF.

The chain has TRBV7-2 and TRBJ2-1; D is undetermined. The length of the CDR3 is 15 residues. Germline CDR1 and CDR2: SGHTA and FQGNSA. The V end lost 1 base, the J end lost 4 bases, and 11 bases lay between the germline ends. This chain's CDR3 is CASSLGVADYNEQFF. The CDR3 DNA reads as TGTGCCAGCAGCTTAGGGGTGGCGGATTACAATGAGCAGTTCTTC.

This chain connects TRBV30 to TRBJ1-2; 8 bases align to TRBD1. The V and J ends lost 2 bases and 4 bases, in that order; junction bases with no gene match: 9. CDR3 length equals 15 residues. Germline V CDR1 and CDR2: GTSNPN, SVGIG (reference sequence). Here the CDR3 reads CAWSLTGAPVYGYTF. For the CDR3, the DNA is TGTGCCTGGAGTCTGACAGGGGCTCCGGTCTATGGCTACACCTTC.

This clone showed up just once. J is TRBJ2-7 and V is TRBV6-5; D remains ambiguous. V was cut by 4 bases and J by 0 bases, with 13 bases left in between. CDR3 size: 15 residues. The germline gives CDR1 MNHEY, CDR2 SVGAGI. This CDR3 reads CASSFARTVSYEQYF. In DNA, the CDR3 is TGTGCCAGCAGTTTCGCAAGAACAGTCTCCTACGAGCAGTACTTC.

The chain couples TRBV11-3 to TRBJ1-4, with unresolved D. CDR3 length equals 15 residues. Germline V lookup: CDR1 SGHNT, CDR2 YENEEA. Trimming took off 3 bases at V and 0 bases at J, with 8 bases between the two ends. DNA of the CDR3: TGTGCCAGCAGCTTTGGAGTAGCAACTAATGAAAAACTGTTTTTT. Its protein product is CASSFGVATNEKLFF.

The chain employs TRBV5-1 and TRBJ2-1; D might be TRBD1 (5 bases). The V and J ends lost 3 bases and 2 bases respectively, with 15 bases between them. The CDR3 totals 16 residues. The germline gives CDR1 SGHRS, CDR2 YFSETQ. The DNA for the CDR3 is TGCGCCAGCAGCTCGAGGACACTGCGAGCCTACAATGAGCAGTTCTTC. Translating gives CASSSRTLRAYNEQFF. Based on the CDR3 plus reference TRBV5-1 and TRBJ2-1, the full variable domain is KAGVTQTPRYLIKTRGQQVTLSCSPISGHRSVSWYQQTPGQGLQFLFEYFSETQRNKGNFPGRFSGRQFSNSRSEMNVSTLELGDSALYLCASSSRTLRAYNEQFFGPGTRLTVL.

The CDR3 DNA reads as TGCGCCAACCTATGTCGGGGACAGGGCTCGTTGGTGAACACTGAAGCTTTCTTT. Translation: CANLCRGQGSLVNTEAFF. This chain connects TRBV23-1 to TRBJ1-1, with 9 bases lining up with TRBD1. TRBV23-1 is assigned to the ORF class and has an uncertain function. There are 18 residues in the CDR3. J was trimmed by 0 bases and V by 10 bases; bases with no gene match: 18.